One sample yielded the 18 T cell receptor beta chains listed below, sequenced in a study of cytomegalovirus exposure and HLA in healthy donors (dated by TCRdb to the late 2010s). The library was made by the immunoSEQ multiplex PCR assay. The immuneACCESS repertoire file appears here via TCRdb, limited to in-frame rearrangements. These files lack a portion of the clones; in checked studies, under half of the deficit traces to unresolved V genes, and the cause of the others is not known. Counted in this sample were 100,000 to 150,000 clones; around 86% of them appeared once. The top ten clones comprise 2% of the sample. Sequences were obtained from PBMCs. The receptors stem from a woman aged 18-29 years in good health and CMV-seronegative.

CDR3 DNA: TGCGCCAGCAGCCAGCAGACATCGGAATACACAGATACGCAGTATTTT. Translation gives CASSQQTSEYTDTQYF. The chain uses TRBV4-1 and TRBJ2-3; no clear D. This CDR3 contains 16 residues. Trimming took 3 bases from V and 2 from J, leaving 15 bases between them. Per the germline V gene, CDR1 is MGHRA and CDR2 is YSYEKL.

The genes are TRBV7-8 and TRBJ1-4, with D perhaps TRBD1 (5 bases). The V gene's germline CDR1 is SGHVS and CDR2 FQNEAQ. The CDR3 has 18 amino acids. Trimming removed 3 bases from V and 6 bases from J, with 23 bases in between. The CDR3 coding sequence is TGTGCCAGCAGCTTTGGCGCAGGTGGGGGGGTTGATGATGAAAAACTGTTTTTT. Translation: CASSFGAGGGVDDEKLFF.

This clone was counted a single time. The V call is TRBV7-9, the J call TRBJ2-2; TRBD2 matches at 9 bases. CDR3 size: 16 residues. Germline loops: CDR1 SEHNR, CDR2 FQNEAQ (reference sequence). V gave up 4 bases and J gave up 6 bases; unmatched junction bases: 9. In DNA, the CDR3 is TGTGCCAGCAGCTATCCGAGAGGCGGGAGGGCCGGGGAGCTGTTTTTT. This gives the protein CASSYPRGGRAGELFF.

The V gene is TRBV19, the J gene TRBJ2-7, with D hard to call. V lost 4 bases and J lost 3, with 10 bases in between. Germline assignment: CDR1 LNHDA and CDR2 SQIVND (reference sequence). CDR3 length equals 13 residues. CDR3 nucleotide sequence: TGTGCCAGTAGTAGCGGCTCGGTCTACGAGCAGTACTTC. Amino acid sequence: CASSSGSVYEQYF.

V gene TRBV10-3 combines with J gene TRBJ2-7; D may be TRBD1 (5 bases). Germline loops: CDR1 ENHRY, CDR2 SYGVKD. CDR3 length: 16 amino acids. Trimming removed 0 bases from V and 2 bases from J, with 14 bases in between. The CDR3 DNA reads as TGTGCCATCAGTGAGTCAGTTCTCGACAGCCCCTACGAGCAGTACTTC. Translated, it gives CAISESVLDSPYEQYF.

V usage is TRBV9 and J usage is TRBJ2-5; 7 bases align to TRBD1. The CDR3 runs 13 residues. Per germline, CDR1 SGDLS and CDR2 YYNGEE. The trim removed 4 bases at V and 4 bases at J, leaving 4 bases unmatched. CDR3: CASSPWDRETQYF. The CDR3 DNA reads TGTGCCAGCAGCCCCTGGGACAGAGAGACCCAGTACTTC.

V is TRBV11-3 and J is TRBJ2-7, with 7 bases fitting TRBD2. The J segment lost 2 bases and the V segment lost 3 bases, leaving 4 bases of the junction unmatched. The germline gives CDR1 SGHNT, CDR2 YENEEA. The CDR3 length is 14 residues. The CDR3 spells CASSLASGTYEQYF. In nucleotides, the CDR3 is TGTGCCAGCAGCTTGGCTAGCGGTACCTACGAGCAGTACTTC.

The J gene is TRBJ1-5, the V gene TRBV19, with D unclear. Germline V gene lookup returns CDR1 LNHDA and CDR2 SQIVND (reference sequence). The V end was cut by 4 bases, the J end by 1 base, with 14 bases between. This CDR3 is built from 16 residues. CDR3 region: CASSTPGTRSNQPQHF. The CDR3 DNA reads as TGTGCCAGTAGTACCCCCGGCACCAGGAGCAATCAGCCCCAGCATTTT. The full variable domain, with the rest looked up from reference TRBV19 and TRBJ1-5, is DGGITQSPKYLFRKEGQNVTLSCEQNLNHDAMYWYRQDPGQGLRLIYYSQIVNDFQKGDIAEGYSVSREKKESFPLTVTSAQKNPTAFYLCASSTPGTRSNQPQHFGDGTRLSIL.

The chain is built from TRBV28 and TRBJ1-4, with D perhaps matching TRBD1 (5 bases). The CDR3 has 17 amino acids. Per the germline V gene, CDR1 is MDHEN and CDR2 is SYDVKM. The V gene lost 4 bases and the J gene lost 0 bases, with 15 bases spanning the gap. The CDR3 reads CASSSDSKIATNEKLFF. In DNA, the CDR3 is TGTGCCAGCAGTTCCGACAGTAAAATTGCAACTAATGAAAAACTGTTTTTT.

V usage is TRBV6-4 and J usage is TRBJ2-1; 10 nucleotides match TRBD2. The germline V gene encodes CDR1 MRHNA and CDR2 SNTAGT. V was clipped by 5 bases and J by 1 base; unmatched bases: 11. This CDR3 region has 18 residues. CDR3 in DNA: TGTGCCAGCAGTCTCCGTATTACTAGCGGGGATTCCTACAATGAGCAGTTCTTC. Translated: CASSLRITSGDSYNEQFF.

This chain joins TRBV6-5 and TRBJ1-5; 8 nucleotides align to TRBD1. The germline V gene encodes CDR1 MNHEY and CDR2 SVGAGI. The CDR3 is made up of 15 amino acids. V shed 6 bases, J shed 7 bases, and the junction held 11 bases outside the gene matches. The CDR3 region has the DNA TGTGCCAGCAGACTCGACAGGGGAGTCAGCCAGCCCCAGCATTTT. Its protein is CASRLDRGVSQPQHF.

The V call is TRBV14, the J call TRBJ2-7, with D hard to call. Germline values: CDR1 SGHDN, CDR2 FVKESK. The CDR3 is 14 amino acids. V was cut by 1 base and J by 2 bases, with 9 bases left in between. CDR3 region: CASSQVASPYEQYF. The CDR3 region has the DNA TGTGCCAGCAGCCAAGTGGCCAGTCCCTACGAGCAGTACTTC.

This chain links TRBV27 with TRBJ2-7, with TRBD2 identical over 10 bases. The V and J ends lost 5 bases and 3 bases, in that order; junction bases with no gene match: 10. The V gene's germline CDR1 is MNHEY and CDR2 SMNVEV (reference sequence). This CDR3 has 16 residues. CDR3 protein: CASSPILAGAFYEQYF. The CDR3, as DNA: TGTGCCAGCAGTCCGATTCTAGCGGGAGCCTTCTACGAGCAGTACTTC.

This chain connects TRBV11-2 to TRBJ2-7; D is possibly TRBD1 (5 bases). The V gene's germline CDR1 is SGHAT and CDR2 FQNNGV. The CDR3 length is 18 residues. V lost 0 bases, J lost 0 bases, and 18 bases lay in between. This chain's CDR3 is CASSLESFLAGPSYEQYF. CDR3 nucleotide sequence: TGTGCCAGCAGCTTAGAATCGTTTTTGGCAGGGCCCTCCTACGAGCAGTACTTC.

V gene TRBV14 combines with J gene TRBJ2-4; no firm D call. There are 12 residues in the CDR3. Germline CDR1 is SGHDN and CDR2 is FVKESK. V was cut by 2 bases and J by 6 bases, with 5 bases left in between. CDR3 in amino acids: CASSQQINIQYF. The DNA for the CDR3 is TGTGCCAGCAGCCAACAGATAAACATTCAGTACTTC. The full variable domain, its missing parts supplied by reference TRBV14 and TRBJ2-4, is EAGVTQFPSHSVIEKGQTVTLRCDPISGHDNLYWYRRVMGKEIKFLLHFVKESKQDESGMPNNRFLAERTGGTYSTLKVQPAELEDSGVYFCASSQQINIQYFGAGTRLSVL.

The CDR3 region is CASSHTQDGANVLTF. The CDR3 DNA follows: TGTGCCAGCAGCCACACACAGGATGGGGCCAACGTCCTGACTTTC. This chain links TRBV4-2 with TRBJ2-6; D might be TRBD1 (5 bases). The CDR3 covers 15 residues. The V gene's germline CDR1 is LGHNA and CDR2 YNFKEQ. V was trimmed by 3 bases and J by 3 bases, leaving 9 bases between them.

DNA of the CDR3: TGCGCCAGCAGCTTCTCAGGTGAAAAACTGTTTTTT. Translation gives CASSFSGEKLFF. The chain is built from TRBV5-1 and TRBJ1-4; D gene unclear. With 2 bases removed from V and 7 bases from J, the gap between germline ends came to 6 bases. This CDR3 is built from 12 residues. From germline, CDR1 is SGHRS and CDR2 YFSETQ.

This clone has just one count. The chain recombines TRBV19 with TRBJ1-2; 8 bases are a match to TRBD1. V gave up 8 bases and J gave up 0 bases; unmatched junction bases: 11. The germline CDR1 and CDR2 sequences are LNHDA and SQIVND (reference sequence). The CDR3 spans 16 residues. CDR3: CASRTDRDNSNYGYTF. DNA of the CDR3: TGTGCCAGTCGGACGGACAGGGATAACTCTAACTATGGCTACACCTTC. Looking up the rest from reference TRBV19 and TRBJ1-2 gives the full variable domain: DGGITQSPKYLFRKEGQNVTLSCEQNLNHDAMYWYRQDPGQGLRLIYYSQIVNDFQKGDIAEGYSVSREKKESFPLTVTSAQKNPTAFYLCASRTDRDNSNYGYTFGSGTRLTVV.